The 21 T cell receptor beta chains reported below all come from one sample, sequenced in a study of CD8+ T cells in alopecia areata. Treatment given: oral pan-JAK inhibitor, 5-10 mg twice daily. As the sequencing template, cDNA was produced by extracting RNA and reverse transcribing it. Libraries were prepared by immunoSEQ multiplex PCR; TCRdb keeps only in-frame clonotypes and omits some of them. The sample comprises some 190,000 clones, 60% of which are singletons, and approximately 0.93% rests with the top ten. Sample: CD4+ T cells sorted from blood, taken at week 24, from a patient treated with tofacitinib. All receptors come from a human donor with alopecia areata.

This clone has only a few counts. The chain couples TRBV5-6 to TRBJ1-1; D remains unclear. V gave up 5 bases and J gave up 1 base, with 9 bases separating them. Germline CDR1 SGHDT, CDR2 YYEEEE. The CDR3 consists of 13 residues. CDR3 sequence (DNA): TGTGCCAGCAGACTACAAGAGAACACTGAAGCTTTCTTT. Its protein is CASRLQENTEAFF.

The chain carries TRBV11-1 and TRBJ2-3; D possibly corresponds to TRBD2 (6 bases). Trimming removed 5 bases from V and 7 bases from J, with 25 bases in between. CDR1 SGHAT and CDR2 FQDESV come from the germline V gene (reference sequence). The CDR3 consists of 17 residues. The CDR3 nucleotides are TGTGCCAGCAGCCGCATCGCCCAGCAGGGACTCGAGAATACGCAGTATTTT. Its protein product is CASSRIAQQGLENTQYF.

The chain combines TRBV18 with TRBJ2-7, with no clear D. Germline V gene lookup returns CDR1 KGHSH and CDR2 LQKENI. This CDR3 comprises 11 residues. V lost 3 bases and J lost 6, with 6 bases in between. The CDR3 loop reads CASSPGSEQYF. The CDR3 DNA sequence: TGTGCCAGCTCACCCGGTAGCGAGCAGTACTTC. Based on the CDR3 plus reference TRBV18 and TRBJ2-7, the full variable domain is NAGVMQNPRHLVRRRGQEARLRCSPMKGHSHVYWYRQLPEEGLKFMVYLQKENIIDESGMPKERFSAEFPKEGPSILRIQQVVRGDSAAYFCASSPGSEQYFGPGTRLTVT.

The sample holds a few counts of this clone. The CDR3, as DNA: TGTGCCAGCTGGATTTACTCTAACACTGAAGCTTTCTTT. Protein product: CASWIYSNTEAFF. The rearrangement joins TRBV2 to TRBJ1-1, with D uncertain. Germline V gene data show CDR1 as SNHLY and CDR2 as FYNNEI. The CDR3 contains 13 residues. Trimming removed 8 bases at V and 2 bases at J, with 12 bases between.

The genes are TRBV4-3 and TRBJ2-6; TRBD2 matches 10 bases. CDR3 length: 18 amino acids. CDR1 and CDR2 (germline): LGHNA, YSLEER. V was clipped by 2 bases and J by 0 bases; unmatched bases: 4. Written as DNA, the CDR3 is TGCGCCAGCAGCCAACCCAGGACTAGCGGCTCTGGGGCCAACGTCCTGACTTTC. Protein sequence: CASSQPRTSGSGANVLTF.

In regard to this clone: The sample holds other DNA sequences that translate to the same CDR3. The chain carries TRBV5-6 and TRBJ2-1; 8 nucleotides align to TRBD2. The V gene's germline CDR1 is SGHDT and CDR2 YYEEEE. Trimming cost V 0 bases and J 6 bases; bases outside gene matches: 5. The CDR3 is 15 residues long. The CDR3 here is CASSLAGGAGNEQFF. DNA for the CDR3: TGTGCCAGCAGCTTGGCCGGGGGGGCTGGCAATGAGCAGTTCTTC.

The chain is built from TRBV7-8 and TRBJ2-3; D remains unclear. There are 13 residues in the CDR3. Trimming shortened V by 3 bases and J by 6 bases, and 10 bases separated the two germline ends. Germline assignment: CDR1 SGHVS and CDR2 FQNEAQ. The CDR3 loop is CASSFGNSDTQYF. CDR3 DNA: TGTGCCAGCAGCTTTGGGAATTCGGATACGCAGTATTTT.

This clone showed up just once. V gene TRBV5-4 combines with J gene TRBJ2-1, with 8 bases identical to TRBD1. The ends lost 1 base at V and 5 bases at J; junction bases unmatched: 5. CDR1 is SGHNT and CDR2 is YYREEE in the germline V gene (reference sequence). The length of the CDR3 is 15 residues. The chain's CDR3 is CASSLIQGANNEQFF. CDR3 bases: TGTGCCAGCAGCTTGATTCAGGGGGCGAACAATGAGCAGTTCTTC.

This clone has just a few counts. This chain uses TRBV29-1 with TRBJ2-7; D uncertain. The CDR3 totals 13 residues. Deletions cut 7 bases from V and 5 bases from J, with 18 bases between. Germline CDR1 reads SQVTM; CDR2 reads ANQGSEA. The CDR3 sequence: CSARDPIRDEQYF. The CDR3 DNA reads TGCAGCGCACGAGACCCGATCCGGGACGAGCAGTACTTC.

This chain joins TRBV7-8 and TRBJ2-7, with TRBD1 matching over 7 bases. The CDR3 runs 15 residues. Losses at the gene ends were 4 bases for V and 0 bases for J; bases not matched to a gene: 6. The germline V gene encodes CDR1 SGHVS and CDR2 FQNEAQ. In DNA, the CDR3 is TGTGCCAGCAGCTGGGACCGGGACAGCTCCTACGAGCAGTACTTC. It codes for CASSWDRDSSYEQYF.

On this clone itself: The same CDR3 arises from other DNA sequences in this sample as well. The rearrangement joins TRBV19 to TRBJ1-1; D gene unclear. The length of the CDR3 is 12 residues. The germline V and J ends were trimmed by 5 bases and 0 bases, with 4 bases remaining between them. Germline V gene data show CDR1 as LNHDA and CDR2 as SQIVND (reference sequence). The CDR3 bases are TGTGCCAGTAGTGGAATGAACACTGAAGCTTTCTTT. As protein: CASSGMNTEAFF.

CDR3 nucleotide sequence: TGCAGCGGTGGACAGTCTCCTAGCACAGATACGCAGTATTTT. Its translation: CSGGQSPSTDTQYF. The chain links TRBV29-1 to TRBJ2-3, with a possible D match to TRBD1 (6 bases). The CDR3 consists of 14 residues. V dropped 7 bases and J dropped 0 bases, with 14 bases sitting between them. CDR1 is SQVTM, CDR2 ANQGSEA, per germline.

This clone was counted only a few times. This sequence joins TRBV11-2 and TRBJ2-3; D perhaps matches TRBD1 (6 bases). This CDR3 has 13 amino acids. The germline V and J ends were trimmed by 2 bases and 6 bases, with 9 bases remaining between them. From germline, CDR1 is SGHAT and CDR2 FQNNGV. In nucleotides, the CDR3 is TGTGCCAGCAGCTTAAGCAGGGGTGATACGCAGTATTTT. The encoded protein is CASSLSRGDTQYF.

The rearrangement links TRBV2 to TRBJ2-7, with 7 bases identical to TRBD1. The CDR3 spans 14 residues. Germline V gene data show CDR1 as SNHLY and CDR2 as FYNNEI. V lost 5 bases, J lost 7 bases, and 11 bases stayed unmatched. The CDR3 loop reads CASSQMTGSGEQYF. The CDR3 DNA reads as TGTGCCAGCAGTCAGATGACAGGGTCGGGGGAGCAGTACTTC. Looking up the rest from reference TRBV2 and TRBJ2-7 gives the full variable domain: EPEVTQTPSHQVTQMGQEVILRCVPISNHLYFYWYRQILGQKVEFLVSFYNNEISEKSEIFDDQFSVERPDGSNFTLKIRSTKLEDSAMYFCASSQMTGSGEQYFGPGTRLTVT.

This chain uses TRBV5-4 with TRBJ2-3; unclear D gene. Germline V gene sequence: CDR1 SGHNT, CDR2 YYREEE (reference sequence). Trimming cost V 3 bases and J 4 bases, with 15 bases left between them. This CDR3 region has 15 residues. The CDR3 loop reads CASSSGATSADTQYF. In nucleotides, the CDR3 is TGTGCCAGCAGCTCCGGCGCCACGTCGGCAGATACGCAGTATTTT.

The CDR3 nucleotides read TGTGCCTGGAGCGCTTGGGCGGCCACCGGGGAGCTGTTTTTT. Its protein is CAWSAWAATGELFF. The chain links TRBV30 to TRBJ2-2; no definite D call. V was clipped by 3 bases and J by 4 bases, with 12 bases between them. There are 14 residues in the CDR3. Germline V lookup: CDR1 GTSNPN, CDR2 SVGIG (reference sequence).

The chain employs TRBV9 and TRBJ2-5; 12 bases match TRBD2. This CDR3 spans 16 amino acids. Trimming cost V 0 bases and J 2 bases; bases outside gene matches: 2. CDR1 is SGDLS, CDR2 YYNGEE, per germline. CDR3 region: CASSVATSGGQETQYF. CDR3 nucleotides: TGTGCCAGCAGCGTAGCGACTAGCGGGGGACAAGAGACCCAGTACTTC.

This clone was counted between two and nine times. This chain links TRBV4-3 with TRBJ1-6, with 8 bases lining up with TRBD1. Losses at the gene ends were 2 bases for V and 9 bases for J; bases not matched to a gene: 12. The CDR3 loop spans 17 amino acids. CDR1 and CDR2 from the germline V gene are LGHNA and YSLEER. CDR3 amino acids: CASSQKSTGVDISPLHF. The CDR3 coding sequence is TGCGCCAGCAGCCAAAAGTCGACAGGGGTTGATATTTCACCCCTCCACTTT.

This rearrangement joins TRBV29-1 to TRBJ2-5; D possibly matches TRBD1 or TRBD2 (6 bases each). V was pared by 8 bases and J by 2 bases, with 15 bases between. CDR3 length: 13 residues. Germline-derived CDR1 and CDR2 are SQVTM and ANQGSEA. The CDR3 DNA follows: TGCAGCCTTATGGGGGGCAGTCAAGAGACCCAGTACTTC. This sequence encodes CSLMGGSQETQYF. Together with reference TRBV29-1 and TRBJ2-5, the CDR3 gives the full variable domain: SAVISQKPSRDICQRGTSLTIQCQVDSQVTMMFWYRQQPGQSLTLIATANQGSEATYESGFVIDKFPISRPNLTFSTLTVSNMSPEDSSIYLCSLMGGSQETQYFGPGTRLLVL.

In its sample, this clone was seen once. The rearrangement links TRBV11-3 to TRBJ2-5; D call uncertain. CDR3 length equals 14 residues. The germline V and J ends were trimmed by 5 bases and 5 bases, with 15 bases remaining between them. CDR1 is SGHNT and CDR2 is YENEEA in the germline V gene. Here the CDR3 DNA reads TGTGCCAGCAGCCATACAAGCGATCCCGAGACCCAGTACTTC. Encoded protein: CASSHTSDPETQYF.

This clone was seen a handful of times. At the DNA level, this CDR3 is encoded by other sequences in the same sample as well. The chain has TRBV29-1 and TRBJ1-1; weak D call: TRBD1 (6 bases). Germline loops: CDR1 SQVTM, CDR2 ANQGSEA. The CDR3 is made up of 13 amino acids. Trimming left V 4 bases short and J 0 bases short, with 9 bases between. The CDR3 DNA follows: TGCAGCGTTGTTGGACAGCTGAACACTGAAGCTTTCTTT. This gives the protein CSVVGQLNTEAFF.